The text below deals with one T cell receptor beta chain. All patients picked for sequencing had shown, by flow cytometry, an expansion of CD8+CD57+ cells. CDR3 and TCR beta VDJ profiling relied on a genomic DNA template. In TCRdb, the reads were re-called with MiXCR into one record per CDR3 protein. Seen here are approximately 160,000 distinct CDR3 sequences, about half observed once, and the top ten hold around 3.2%. The CDR3 contains 14 residues. CDR1 and CDR2 from the germline V gene are DFQATT and SNEGSKA (reference sequence). Trimming stripped 0 bases from V and 6 bases from J, with 9 bases between. The data belong to a study of CD8+CD57+ T cells in acquired aplastic anemia. Looking at the study overall: Roughly 3 ug was the average amount of DNA from sorted CD4+ and CD8+ cells.

The receptor was derived from a human donor with aplastic anemia. V is TRBV20-1 and J is TRBJ1-6; no definite D call. Sequencing was done on a sample of sorted CD4+, CD8+, or CD8+CD57+ T cells (not recorded which) from PBMCs. CDR3 protein: CSARDPGRNSPLHF. CDR3 DNA: TGCAGTGCTAGAGATCCGGGCCGTAATTCACCCCTCCACTTT.